Only a few counts were recorded for the clone carrying this T cell receptor (beta chain). The antigen is undetermined. V dropped 0 bases and J dropped 9 bases, with 24 bases sitting between them. The CDR3 covers 18 residues. Germline loops: CDR1 LGHDT, CDR2 YNNKEL (reference sequence). These data belong to a study of T cells after yellow fever vaccination. TCRdb reprocessed the 5' RACE reads with MiXCR, giving one entry per CDR3 protein. The sample shows 250,000 to 400,000 distinct CDR3 sequences, around 4.5% of them seen only once. Broader study findings: Re-detected after boosting: most primary clones, around 96% of CD4 and over 80% of CD8. The bulk population could contribute abundant contaminating clonotypes to FACS-sorted repertoires. The secondary response was weaker, and its peak arrived faster, on day 5 versus 15.

V is TRBV3-1 and J is TRBJ2-1, with a weak D call TRBD2 (7 bases). The receptor comes from a man younger than 35 who received the YFV17D yellow fever vaccine. This specimen was PBMCs, taken 15 days after the yellow fever booster vaccination. The CDR3 coding sequence is TGTGCCAGCAGCCAAGATTTTCTTAGGGGGGGGGTAGAAAGTGAGCAGTTCTTC. Translating it yields CASSQDFLRGGVESEQFF.